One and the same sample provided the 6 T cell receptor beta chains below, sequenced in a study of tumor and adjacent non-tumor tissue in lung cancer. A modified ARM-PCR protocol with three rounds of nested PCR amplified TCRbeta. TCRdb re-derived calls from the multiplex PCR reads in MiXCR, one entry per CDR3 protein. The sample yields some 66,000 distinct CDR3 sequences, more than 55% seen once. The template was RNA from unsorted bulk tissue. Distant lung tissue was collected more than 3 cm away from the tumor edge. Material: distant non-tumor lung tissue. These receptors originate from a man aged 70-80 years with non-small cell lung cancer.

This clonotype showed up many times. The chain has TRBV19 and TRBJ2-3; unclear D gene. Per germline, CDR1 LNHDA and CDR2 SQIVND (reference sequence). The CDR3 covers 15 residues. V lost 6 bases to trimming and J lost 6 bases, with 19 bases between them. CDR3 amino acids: CASSRTTTRMDTQYF. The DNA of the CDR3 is TGTGCCAGTAGCCGTACTACAACCCGCATGGATACGCAGTATTTT.

Here the CDR3 DNA reads TGTGCCAGCAGCTCCTGGGAGGGCGAGACCCAGTACTTC. Amino acid sequence: CASSSWEGETQYF. The rearrangement links TRBV11-2 to TRBJ2-5; 7 bases match TRBD2. The length of the CDR3 is 13 residues. The germline V gene has CDR1 SGHAT and CDR2 FQNNGV. The ends lost 4 bases at V and 5 bases at J; junction bases unmatched: 4. Drawing the rest from reference TRBV11-2 and TRBJ2-5, the complete variable domain is EAGVAQSPRYKIIEKRQSVAFWCNPISGHATLYWYQQILGQGPKLLIQFQNNGVVDDSQLPKDRFSAERLKGVDSTLKIQPAKLEDSAVYLCASSSWEGETQYFGPGTRLLVL.

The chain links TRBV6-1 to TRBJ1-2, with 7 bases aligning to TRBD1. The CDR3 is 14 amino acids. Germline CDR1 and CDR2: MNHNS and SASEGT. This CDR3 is CESADRVGNYGYTF. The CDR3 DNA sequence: TGTGAAAGCGCCGACAGGGTAGGCAACTATGGCTACACCTTC.

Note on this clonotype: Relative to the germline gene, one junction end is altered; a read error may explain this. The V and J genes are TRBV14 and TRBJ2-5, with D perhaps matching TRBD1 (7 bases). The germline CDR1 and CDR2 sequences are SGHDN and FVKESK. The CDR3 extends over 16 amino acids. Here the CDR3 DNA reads TGTGCCAGCAACCAAGCCCTGGCAGGGGGGTCGAAGACCCAGTACTTC. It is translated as CASNQALAGGSKTQYF. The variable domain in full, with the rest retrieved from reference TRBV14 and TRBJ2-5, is EAGVTQFPSHSVIEKGQTVTLRCDPISGHDNLYWYRRVMGKEIKFLLHFVKESKQDESGMPNNRFLAERTGGTYSTLKVQPAELEDSGVYFCASNQALAGGSKTQYFGPGTRLLVL.

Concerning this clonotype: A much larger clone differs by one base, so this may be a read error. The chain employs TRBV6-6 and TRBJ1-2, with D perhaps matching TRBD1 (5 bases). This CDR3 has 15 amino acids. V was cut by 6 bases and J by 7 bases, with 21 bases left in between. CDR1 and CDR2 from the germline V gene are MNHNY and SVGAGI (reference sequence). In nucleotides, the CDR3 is TGTGCCAGCAGAACCACAGCGGGGACTGACTGTGGCTACACCTTC. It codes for CASRTTAGTDCGYTF.

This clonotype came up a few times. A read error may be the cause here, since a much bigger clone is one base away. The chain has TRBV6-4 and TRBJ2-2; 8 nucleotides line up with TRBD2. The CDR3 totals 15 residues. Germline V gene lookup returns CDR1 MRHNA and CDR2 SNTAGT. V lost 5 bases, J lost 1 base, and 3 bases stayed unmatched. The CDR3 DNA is TGTGCCAGCAGTCCCGGGGGGGTGAACACCGGGGAGCTGTTTTTT. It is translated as CASSPGGVNTGELFF.